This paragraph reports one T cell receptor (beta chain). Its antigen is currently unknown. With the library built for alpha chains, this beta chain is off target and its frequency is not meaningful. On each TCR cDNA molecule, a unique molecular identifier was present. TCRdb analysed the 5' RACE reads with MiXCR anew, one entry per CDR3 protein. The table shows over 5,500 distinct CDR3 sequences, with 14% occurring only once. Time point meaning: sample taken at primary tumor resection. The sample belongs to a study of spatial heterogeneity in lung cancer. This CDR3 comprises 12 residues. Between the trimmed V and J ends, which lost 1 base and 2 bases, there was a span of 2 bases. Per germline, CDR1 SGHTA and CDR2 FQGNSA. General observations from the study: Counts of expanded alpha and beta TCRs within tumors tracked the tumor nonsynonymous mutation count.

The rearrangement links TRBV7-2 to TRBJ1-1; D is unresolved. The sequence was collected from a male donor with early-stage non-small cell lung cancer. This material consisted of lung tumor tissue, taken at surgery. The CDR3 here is CASSLVNTEAFF. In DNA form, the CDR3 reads TGTGCCAGCAGCTTAGTAAACACTGAAGCTTTCTTT.